Below are 24 T cell receptor beta chains sequenced from a single sample in a study of T cell changes during pregnancy in multiple sclerosis. TCRdb keeps only in-frame clones here, not all; method: immunoSEQ multiplex PCR. Seen here are around 99,000 clones, roughly 92% observed once, and the top ten hold roughly 0.78%. The specimen comprised peripheral blood, sampled in the third trimester of pregnancy. These receptors were collected from a female donor in good health, enrolled as a control in a pregnancy study.

V is TRBV7-8 and J is TRBJ2-7, with a tentative D call TRBD2 (6 bases). CDR3 size: 16 residues. Germline CDR1 and CDR2: SGHVS and FQNEAQ. With 1 base removed from V and 3 bases from J, the gap between germline ends came to 16 bases. The CDR3 sequence: CASSLVTGWGDYEQYF. CDR3 DNA: TGTGCCAGCAGCTTAGTGACGGGGTGGGGGGACTACGAGCAGTACTTC.

The chain uses TRBV5-4 and TRBJ2-7, with TRBD1 matching over 8 bases. After removal of 7 bases from V and 4 bases from J, the junction contained 13 bases not matched to a gene. CDR3 size: 15 residues. Germline values: CDR1 SGHNT, CDR2 YYREEE (reference sequence). The CDR3 sequence is CASEDLNRGLYEQYF. The CDR3, as DNA: TGTGCCAGCGAGGATTTGAACAGGGGGTTGTACGAGCAGTACTTC.

The gene calls are TRBV7-9 and TRBJ2-1, with 10 bases aligning to TRBD1. Germline-derived CDR1 and CDR2 are SEHNR and FQNEAQ (reference sequence). V was clipped by 6 bases and J by 5 bases; unmatched bases: 10. This CDR3 has 16 amino acids. DNA of the CDR3: TGTGCCAGCAGTCACACACCGGGACAGGGGAACAATGAGCAGTTCTTC. This codes for CASSHTPGQGNNEQFF.

The chain employs TRBV7-2 and TRBJ2-5, with TRBD2 identical over 9 bases. Trimming cost V 5 bases and J 1 base; bases outside gene matches: 8. Germline V gives CDR1 SGHTA, CDR2 FQGNSA. The CDR3 contains 16 residues. CDR3 sequence (DNA): TGTGCCAGCAGCCTCCGGAGCGGGGGGCTCCAAGAGACCCAGTACTTC. Translated, it gives CASSLRSGGLQETQYF.

V gene TRBV19 combines with J gene TRBJ2-5; 7 nucleotides match TRBD2. Trimming removed 3 bases from V and 5 bases from J; junction bases left unmatched: 6. CDR3 length: 14 residues. The germline gives CDR1 LNHDA, CDR2 SQIVND (reference sequence). The chain's CDR3 is CASSISAGVETQYF. For the CDR3, the DNA is TGTGCCAGTAGTATTTCGGCGGGGGTGGAGACCCAGTACTTC.

This chain links TRBV6-5 with TRBJ1-6, with no clear D. Trimming pared 5 bases from V and 7 bases from J, leaving 12 bases between. The CDR3 is 14 amino acids. Germline V lookup: CDR1 MNHEY, CDR2 SVGAGI. CDR3 sequence: CASSLRRENSPLHF. The CDR3 DNA reads as TGTGCCAGCAGTCTTCGACGGGAAAATTCACCCCTCCACTTT.

The chain links TRBV5-3 to TRBJ2-7; TRBD2 is a possible D gene (5 bases). TRBV5-3 is treated as an ORF (open reading frame) with a function not yet certain. Trimming cost V 5 bases and J 4 bases, with 10 bases left between them. The CDR3 has 12 residues. CDR3 coding DNA: TGTGCCAGAAGTTTGAGCGGTTACGAGCAGTACTTC. Its protein product is CARSLSGYEQYF.

The genes are TRBV7-2 and TRBJ1-1; D remains unclear. Germline CDR1 is SGHTA and CDR2 is FQGNSA. Trimming left V 5 bases short and J 0 bases short, with 7 bases between. The CDR3 runs to 13 residues. CDR3 loop: CASSIDLNTEAFF. In DNA, the CDR3 is TGTGCCAGCAGCATTGACTTGAACACTGAAGCTTTCTTT.

V gene TRBV7-2 combines with J gene TRBJ2-3; TRBD2 agrees at 10 bases. The V gene end was trimmed by 5 bases and the J gene end by 7 bases; junction bases not matched to a gene: 12. In germline, CDR1 is SGHTA, CDR2 FQGNSA. The CDR3 is made up of 16 amino acids. In DNA, the CDR3 is TGTGCCAGCAGCCCCGTCGGTAGCGGGGGGCTAAATACGCAGTATTTT. This gives the protein CASSPVGSGGLNTQYF. Drawing the rest from reference TRBV7-2 and TRBJ2-3, the complete variable domain is GAGVSQSPSNKVTEKGKDVELRCDPISGHTALYWYRQSLGQGLEFLIYFQGNSAPDKSGLPSDRFSAERTGGSVSTLTIQRTQQEDSAVYLCASSPVGSGGLNTQYFGPGTRLTVL.

The V gene is TRBV19, the J gene TRBJ2-1; 7 positions agree with TRBD2. Losses at the gene ends were 5 bases for V and 7 bases for J; bases not matched to a gene: 17. Germline values: CDR1 LNHDA, CDR2 SQIVND (reference sequence). The CDR3 is 17 amino acids. DNA for the CDR3: TGTGCCAGTAGTGTGGGGGGGGGTCTGAATACAAGGAATGAGCAGTTCTTC. Its translation is CASSVGGGLNTRNEQFF.

The table lists this clone with a few counts. The chain uses TRBV21-1 and TRBJ2-5; the table's D call, TRBD2, was not checked against the DNA. TRBV21-1 is reported as a pseudogene. The CDR3 contains 16 residues. CDR3 nucleotide sequence: TGTGCCAGCAGCAAAGATCTAGCGGGGGGGAAGGAGACCCAGTACTTC. This translates into CASSKDLAGGKETQYF.

The rearrangement uses TRBV9 and TRBJ2-7; TRBD1 might be the D (6 bases). With 3 bases removed from V and 3 bases from J, the gap between germline ends came to 7 bases. Germline V CDR1 and CDR2: SGDLS, YYNGEE. The CDR3 loop spans 12 amino acids. The CDR3 DNA reads as TGTGCCAGCAGCGAACAGGGCTACGAGCAGTACTTC. This gives the protein CASSEQGYEQYF.

V usage is TRBV29-1 and J usage is TRBJ1-4; the D gene is possibly TRBD1 (6 bases). Germline V gene sequence: CDR1 SQVTM, CDR2 ANQGSEA. This CDR3 spans 12 amino acids. Trimming cost V 4 bases and J 3 bases, with 6 bases left between them. CDR3 sequence: CSVGTANEKLFF. The CDR3 coding sequence is TGCAGCGTTGGGACAGCTAATGAAAAACTGTTTTTT.

The genes are TRBV4-3 and TRBJ1-5; no firm D call. The CDR3 extends over 14 amino acids. Trimming took off 2 bases at V and 4 bases at J, with 9 bases between the two ends. Germline V gives CDR1 LGHNA, CDR2 YSLEER. The CDR3 DNA reads TGCGCCAGCAGCCAATCCTCAGGTAATCAGCCCCAGCATTTT. Its translation is CASSQSSGNQPQHF.

J is TRBJ2-5 and V is TRBV2; TRBD2 matches 15 bases. V gave up 6 bases and J gave up 2 bases; unmatched junction bases: 1. Germline V lookup: CDR1 SNHLY, CDR2 FYNNEI. This CDR3 has 15 residues. The CDR3: CASRGLAGGQETQYF. CDR3 nucleotides: TGTGCCAGCAGGGGACTAGCGGGGGGTCAAGAGACCCAGTACTTC.

This chain uses TRBV19 with TRBJ1-1; tentatively, D is TRBD1 (6 bases). V was cut by 4 bases and J by 2 bases, with 11 bases left in between. From germline, CDR1 is LNHDA and CDR2 SQIVND (reference sequence). The CDR3 is 14 residues long. In DNA, the CDR3 is TGTGCCAGTAGTACGGGACACCCAAACACTGAAGCTTTCTTT. It encodes CASSTGHPNTEAFF.

The chain employs TRBV19 and TRBJ1-1; D not certain. The germline CDR1 and CDR2 sequences are LNHDA and SQIVND (reference sequence). V shed 4 bases and J shed 3 bases, with 9 bases lying between them. This CDR3 contains 13 residues. CDR3 sequence (DNA): TGTGCCAGTAGTACCCGACGGGACACTGAAGCTTTCTTT. It translates to CASSTRRDTEAFF.

Of note for this clone: The junction differs from germline at one of its ends, possibly a read error. The rearrangement joins TRBV11-3 to TRBJ2-6, with D possibly being TRBD1 (5 bases). From germline, CDR1 is SGHNT and CDR2 YENEEA. The CDR3 runs to 15 residues. The CDR3 reads CASSLDRSGANVLTF. CDR3 coding DNA: TGTGCCAGCAGCCTAGACAGATCTGGGGCCAACGTCCTGACTTTC.

The chain employs TRBV7-9 and TRBJ2-5; D gene unclear. There are 13 residues in the CDR3. Trimming left V 2 bases short and J 5 bases short, with 9 bases between. Germline-derived CDR1 and CDR2 are SEHNR and FQNEAQ (reference sequence). CDR3 nucleotides: TGTGCCAGCAGCTTACTCGAACGGGAGACCCAGTACTTC. It codes for CASSLLERETQYF.

This clone occurred once. This rearrangement joins TRBV7-3 to TRBJ2-6; D possibly corresponds to TRBD2 (5 bases). V was trimmed by 3 bases and J by 0 bases, leaving 6 bases between them. The germline V gene encodes CDR1 SGHTA and CDR2 FQGTGA. This CDR3 is 15 amino acids long. The CDR3: CASSLGASGANVLTF. CDR3 nucleotide sequence: TGTGCCAGCAGCTTGGGAGCCTCTGGGGCCAACGTCCTGACTTTC.

This clone was recorded only once. V and J are TRBV9 and TRBJ2-5, with a weak D call TRBD2 (6 bases). Germline assignment: CDR1 SGDLS and CDR2 YYNGEE. This CDR3 is built from 15 residues. Trimming pared 0 bases from V and 0 bases from J, leaving 9 bases between. The CDR3 protein is CASSVGPGDQETQYF. For the CDR3, the DNA is TGTGCCAGCAGCGTAGGGCCGGGAGACCAAGAGACCCAGTACTTC.

The rearrangement joins TRBV9 to TRBJ1-2, with a possible D match to TRBD1 (5 bases). V gave up 8 bases and J gave up 2 bases, with 16 bases separating them. Germline CDR1 reads SGDLS; CDR2 reads YYNGEE. This CDR3 spans 14 amino acids. CDR3 sequence (DNA): TGTGCCAGTACGGTGGGGCAGCTAAACTATGGCTACACCTTC. It translates to CASTVGQLNYGYTF.

The V and J genes are TRBV11-1 and TRBJ2-2; D gene ambiguous. The V end lost 7 bases, the J end lost 2 bases, and 11 bases lay between the germline ends. CDR3 size: 14 residues. Germline V lookup: CDR1 SGHAT, CDR2 FQDESV (reference sequence). CDR3 loop: CASTPRYNTGELFF. The DNA of the CDR3 is TGTGCCAGCACCCCGAGGTACAACACCGGGGAGCTGTTTTTT.

The count of this clone is one. The rearrangement uses TRBV7-2 and TRBJ2-2; D gene unclear. Germline V gene data show CDR1 as SGHTA and CDR2 as FQGNSA. V shed 2 bases and J shed 8 bases, with 9 bases lying between them. The CDR3 extends over 13 amino acids. The CDR3 loop reads CASSLIFLGELFF. DNA of the CDR3: TGTGCCAGCAGCTTAATCTTCCTAGGGGAGCTGTTTTTT.